This entry lists 28 T cell receptor beta chains sequenced from one sample in a study of T cell changes during pregnancy in multiple sclerosis. Some clones are missing from TCRdb's copy, which holds only in-frame ones; the method was immunoSEQ multiplex PCR. There are fewer than 85,000 clones in the sample; about 94% occur only once, and 1.5% to 2% lies in the top ten. The specimen was peripheral blood, collected in the first trimester of pregnancy. The receptors were sampled from a female donor in good health, enrolled as a control in a pregnancy study.

This sequence joins TRBV6-6 and TRBJ2-7, with D maybe TRBD1 (6 bases). The CDR3 length is 16 residues. V was clipped by 0 bases and J by 3 bases, with 15 bases between them. Germline assignment: CDR1 MNHNY and CDR2 SVGAGI (reference sequence). The CDR3 bases are TGTGCCAGCAGTTACTCGAGGTCAGGGGACGGCTACGAGCAGTACTTC. It translates to CASSYSRSGDGYEQYF.

The chain links TRBV19 to TRBJ2-2; D possibly corresponds to TRBD2 (6 bases). V was pared by 5 bases and J by 4 bases, with 17 bases between. The CDR3 sequence is 16 residues long. Germline loops: CDR1 LNHDA, CDR2 SQIVND (reference sequence). The CDR3 nucleotides read TGTGCCAGTAGTTCCCCGGGGGACTCCCCCACCGGGGAGCTGTTTTTT. Translated, it gives CASSSPGDSPTGELFF.

The chain is built from TRBV7-9 and TRBJ1-1, with D tentatively TRBD1 (6 bases). The V and J ends lost 4 bases and 5 bases respectively, with 11 bases between them. The germline gives CDR1 SEHNR, CDR2 FQNEAQ (reference sequence). CDR3 size: 13 residues. CDR3 nucleotides: TGTGCCAGCAGCTCCGAGGGGGTTACTGAAGCTTTCTTT. This codes for CASSSEGVTEAFF. The full variable domain, in which reference TRBV7-9 and TRBJ1-1 provide the parts outside the CDR3, is DTGVSQNPRHKITKRGQNVTFRCDPISEHNRLYWYRQTLGQGPEFLTYFQNEAQLEKSRLLSDRFSAERPKGSFSTLEIQRTEQGDSAMYLCASSSEGVTEAFFGQGTRLTVV.

The chain combines TRBV28 with TRBJ2-2, with 7 positions matching TRBD2. J was trimmed by 5 bases and V by 5 bases; bases with no gene match: 14. The CDR3 extends over 17 amino acids. Germline CDR1 MDHEN, CDR2 SYDVKM. The CDR3 loop reads CASSPRLASFGTGELFF. In DNA form, the CDR3 reads TGTGCCAGCAGTCCCCGACTAGCCTCCTTTGGGACCGGGGAGCTGTTTTTT.

The chain links TRBV19 to TRBJ1-2, with a tentative D call TRBD1 (5 bases). Trimming shortened V by 6 bases and J by 4 bases, and 18 bases separated the two germline ends. This CDR3 region has 15 residues. Germline values: CDR1 LNHDA, CDR2 SQIVND (reference sequence). DNA for the CDR3: TGTGCCAGTAGAACCCCGGCGGGACGCGCCTATGGCTACACCTTC. Residues: CASRTPAGRAYGYTF.

The chain links TRBV5-1 to TRBJ2-1; 8 nucleotides match TRBD1. Per the germline V gene, CDR1 is SGHRS and CDR2 is YFSETQ. The CDR3 loop spans 14 amino acids. V shed 2 bases, J shed 7 bases, and the junction held 5 bases outside the gene matches. Here the CDR3 DNA reads TGCGCCAGCAGCTTCCAGGGGGCGCTTAATGAGCAGTTCTTC. It encodes CASSFQGALNEQFF.

This chain joins TRBV15 and TRBJ2-1, with D perhaps TRBD2 (6 bases). The V gene lost 3 bases and the J gene lost 4 bases, with 25 bases spanning the gap. The CDR3 spans 19 residues. Germline assignment: CDR1 LNHNV and CDR2 YYDKDF (reference sequence). The DNA for the CDR3 is TGTGCCACCAGCAGGCCCGGGGCCTCCGGGTTAGCGGATTACAATGAGCAGTTCTTC. Translation: CATSRPGASGLADYNEQFF.

This clone came up many times. The chain employs TRBV6-1 and TRBJ2-3; 10 positions match TRBD2. V lost 4 bases, J lost 4 bases, and 5 bases stayed unmatched. CDR3 length: 15 amino acids. Germline V gene data show CDR1 as MNHNS and CDR2 as SASEGT. The DNA of the CDR3 is TGTGCCAGCAGTGTTTCTAGCGGGAGCCCAGATACGCAGTATTTT. Translated: CASSVSSGSPDTQYF.

The chain links TRBV7-9 to TRBJ2-7, with D perhaps matching TRBD1 (6 bases). In germline, CDR1 is SEHNR, CDR2 FQNEAQ (reference sequence). Trimming pared 4 bases from V and 6 bases from J, leaving 16 bases between. The CDR3 length is 14 residues. The DNA of the CDR3 is TGTGCCAGCAGCTACACAGGGCAGGAAGTCGAGCAGTACTTC. The encoded protein is CASSYTGQEVEQYF.

The V and J genes are TRBV5-8 and TRBJ2-3; weak D call: TRBD1 (6 bases). The V gene lost 0 bases and the J gene lost 0 bases, with 8 bases spanning the gap. Germline V gene lookup returns CDR1 SGHTS and CDR2 YDEGEE. The CDR3 totals 15 residues. The CDR3 reads CASSLERGSTDTQYF. DNA of the CDR3: TGTGCCAGCAGCTTGGAAAGGGGGAGCACAGATACGCAGTATTTT.

V and J are TRBV25-1 and TRBJ2-3; 8 bases agree with TRBD1. Germline V gives CDR1 MGHDK, CDR2 SYGVNS. The CDR3 runs 13 residues. V dropped 6 bases and J dropped 2; count of bases not matched to a gene: 1. The CDR3 DNA reads TGTGCCAGCAGGGGACAGGCCACAGATACGCAGTATTTT. It codes for CASRGQATDTQYF.

A few counts support this clone. The rearrangement links TRBV6-1 to TRBJ2-1, with 9 bases identical to TRBD2. Unmatched junction bases numbered 3, after V lost 5 bases and J lost 1 base. The germline CDR1 and CDR2 sequences are MNHNS and SASEGT. This CDR3 is built from 15 residues. CDR3 bases: TGTGCCAGCAGTTCGAGCGGGGGGTCCTACAATGAGCAGTTCTTC. This encodes CASSSSGGSYNEQFF.

The chain employs TRBV5-1 and TRBJ2-5, with TRBD1 matching 11 bases. V lost 4 bases and J lost 4; bases outside the gene matches: 9. Per germline, CDR1 SGHRS and CDR2 YFSETQ. CDR3 length: 16 amino acids. The CDR3 protein is CASSRNGQGAGETQYF. In DNA, the CDR3 is TGCGCCAGCAGCCGGAATGGACAGGGGGCAGGAGAGACCCAGTACTTC.

This clone was picked up one time. The V and J genes are TRBV28 and TRBJ1-2, with no clear D. V lost 7 bases to trimming and J lost 8 bases, with 32 bases between them. Looked up from germline, CDR1 is MDHEN and CDR2 is SYDVKM. The length of the CDR3 is 18 residues. This CDR3 is CASIGFGAEVFNSLGYTF. CDR3 nucleotides: TGTGCCAGCATCGGCTTTGGAGCAGAAGTTTTTAACTCCCTCGGCTACACCTTC.

V gene TRBV28 combines with J gene TRBJ2-7; D is possibly TRBD1 (6 bases). Trimming took off 3 bases at V and 4 bases at J, with 16 bases between the two ends. The CDR3 is made up of 15 amino acids. Germline V gene data show CDR1 as MDHEN and CDR2 as SYDVKM. The CDR3 DNA is TGTGCCAGCAGTTTTCAGGGGACGGCTGCTTACGAGCAGTACTTC. Translating gives CASSFQGTAAYEQYF.

The chain employs TRBV5-1 and TRBJ1-1; tentatively, D is TRBD1 (5 bases). Trimming pared 5 bases from V and 1 base from J, leaving 15 bases between. Germline assignment: CDR1 SGHRS and CDR2 YFSETQ. This CDR3 comprises 15 residues. CDR3 nucleotides: TGCGCCAGCAGTCGGGCAGGGAACTCGAACACTGAAGCTTTCTTT. Amino acid sequence: CASSRAGNSNTEAFF.

The chain recombines TRBV6-1 with TRBJ1-2; 8 positions match TRBD1. Germline values: CDR1 MNHNS, CDR2 SASEGT. The J segment lost 4 bases and the V segment lost 4 bases, leaving 8 bases of the junction unmatched. CDR3 length equals 15 residues. Here the CDR3 DNA reads TGTGCCAGCAGTGTTCAGGACAGGGTCGGCTATGGCTACACCTTC. Amino acid sequence: CASSVQDRVGYGYTF.

This clone was seen a single time. The rearrangement links TRBV27 to TRBJ1-2; 8 bases map to TRBD1. V trimming: 3 bases; J trimming: 3 bases; junction bases outside the gene matches: 6. The CDR3 extends over 15 amino acids. Germline loops: CDR1 MNHEY, CDR2 SMNVEV (reference sequence). CDR3 nucleotides: TGTGCCAGCAGTTTCCTTGGGACAGGAGACTATGGCTACACCTTC. Protein product: CASSFLGTGDYGYTF.

This rearrangement joins TRBV19 to TRBJ2-7; 10 nucleotides line up with TRBD1. Looked up from germline, CDR1 is LNHDA and CDR2 is SQIVND (reference sequence). The CDR3 has 13 residues. V trimming: 6 bases; J trimming: 13 bases; junction bases outside the gene matches: 12. The CDR3 DNA reads as TGTGCCAGTAGCCCCCGGGACAGGGGCTCTACTTACTTC. Translating it yields CASSPRDRGSTYF.

The rearrangement links TRBV19 to TRBJ2-1; 8 bases align to TRBD2. The germline CDR1 and CDR2 sequences are LNHDA and SQIVND (reference sequence). The CDR3 loop spans 18 amino acids. The V segment lost 4 bases and the J segment 5 bases; nucleotides outside the gene matches: 16. The DNA of the CDR3 is TGTGCCAGTAGTACCGCCTCATTCGCCGGGACTAGGAACAATGAGCAGTTCTTC. It yields the protein CASSTASFAGTRNNEQFF.

The V and J genes are TRBV27 and TRBJ2-2; perhaps TRBD2 as D (5 bases). CDR3 length equals 14 residues. V was cut by 7 bases and J by 0 bases, with 9 bases left in between. In germline, CDR1 is MNHEY, CDR2 SMNVEV (reference sequence). CDR3 amino acids: CASTPGTNTGELFF. DNA for the CDR3: TGTGCCAGCACTCCGGGGACGAACACCGGGGAGCTGTTTTTT.

The rearrangement joins TRBV6-1 to TRBJ1-2; 8 nucleotides align to TRBD1. This CDR3 region has 14 residues. Per the germline V gene, CDR1 is MNHNS and CDR2 is SASEGT. J gave up 4 bases and V 1 base, and 2 bases lay outside the gene matches. The CDR3 spells CASSEGQGSYGYTF. DNA of the CDR3: TGTGCCAGCAGTGAAGGACAGGGGAGCTATGGCTACACCTTC.

The V gene is TRBV19, the J gene TRBJ2-7, with no clear D. The CDR3 length is 15 residues. Germline CDR1 is LNHDA and CDR2 is SQIVND (reference sequence). Trimming cost V 3 bases and J 4 bases, with 16 bases left between them. CDR3 loop: CASSIGGDDAYEQYF. DNA of the CDR3: TGTGCCAGTAGTATCGGCGGTGATGATGCTTACGAGCAGTACTTC.

This clone appeared once. The chain carries TRBV13 and TRBJ1-2, with D possibly matching TRBD1 (5 bases). Per the germline V gene, CDR1 is PRHDT and CDR2 is FYEKMQ (reference sequence). The CDR3 has 14 residues. V lost 5 bases to trimming and J lost 6 bases, with 16 bases between them. CDR3 sequence (DNA): TGTGCCAGCAGCCCCCCGGCAGGGTTACATGGCTACACCTTC. Protein: CASSPPAGLHGYTF.

The CDR3 loop reads CASRGLASQQFF. DNA of the CDR3: TGCGCCAGCAGAGGCCTAGCATCCCAGCAGTTCTTC. The rearrangement joins TRBV5-1 to TRBJ2-1; a possible D gene is TRBD2 (5 bases). Deletions cut 5 bases from V and 11 bases from J, with 14 bases between. Germline V CDR1 and CDR2: SGHRS, YFSETQ. The CDR3 is made up of 12 amino acids. Full variable domain (rest looked up from reference TRBV5-1 and TRBJ2-1): KAGVTQTPRYLIKTRGQQVTLSCSPISGHRSVSWYQQTPGQGLQFLFEYFSETQRNKGNFPGRFSGRQFSNSRSEMNVSTLELGDSALYLCASRGLASQQFFGPGTRLTVL.

V and J are TRBV25-1 and TRBJ2-2; 7 nucleotides align to TRBD1. This CDR3 has 18 amino acids. Germline CDR1 and CDR2: MGHDK and SYGVNS. V trimming: 3 bases; J trimming: 2 bases; junction bases outside the gene matches: 12. CDR3: CASSEKRTGTANTGELFF. DNA for the CDR3: TGTGCCAGCAGTGAGAAACGGACCGGGACAGCAAACACCGGGGAGCTGTTTTTT.

About this clone: The junction differs from germline at one of its ends, possibly a read error. The rearrangement joins TRBV6-6 to TRBJ2-7, with TRBD2 identical over 7 bases. Germline V CDR1 and CDR2: MNHNY, SVGAGI (reference sequence). The CDR3 consists of 15 residues. CDR3 coding DNA: TGTGCCAGCAGCCACTCGAGAGCAGGGACTACCCCGTTCCTCTTC. It translates to CASSHSRAGTTPFLF.

The V call is TRBV28, the J call TRBJ2-3; D uncertain. Between the trimmed V and J ends, which lost 2 bases and 5 bases, there was a span of 5 bases. CDR1 is MDHEN and CDR2 is SYDVKM in the germline V gene. The CDR3 has 12 amino acids. This CDR3 is CASSLPRDTQYF. The CDR3 DNA reads as TGTGCCAGCAGTTTACCCCGAGATACGCAGTATTTT.